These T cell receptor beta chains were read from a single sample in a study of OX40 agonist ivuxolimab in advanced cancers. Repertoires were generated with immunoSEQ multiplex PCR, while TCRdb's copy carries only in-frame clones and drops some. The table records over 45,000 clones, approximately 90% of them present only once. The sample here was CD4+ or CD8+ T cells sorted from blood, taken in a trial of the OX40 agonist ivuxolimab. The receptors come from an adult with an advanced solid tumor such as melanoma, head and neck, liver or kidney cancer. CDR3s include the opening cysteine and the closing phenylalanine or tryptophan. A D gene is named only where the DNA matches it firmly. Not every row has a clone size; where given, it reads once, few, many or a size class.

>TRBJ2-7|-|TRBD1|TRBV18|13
CASSPLQGYEQYF
TGTGCCAGCTCACCCCTACAGGGGTACGAGCAGTACTTC
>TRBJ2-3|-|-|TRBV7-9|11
CATGRADTQYF
TGTGCCACCGGAAGGGCAGATACGCAGTATTTT
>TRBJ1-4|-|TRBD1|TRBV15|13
CATRKTGDEKLFF
TGTGCCACCAGGAAGACAGGGGATGAAAAACTGTTTTTT
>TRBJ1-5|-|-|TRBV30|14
CAWSVPLKNQPQHF
TGTGCCTGGAGTGTACCCTTGAAGAATCAGCCCCAGCATTTT
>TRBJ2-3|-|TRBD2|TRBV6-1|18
CASSEVTSGRARSDTQYF
TGTGCCAGCAGTGAAGTCACTAGCGGGAGGGCCAGGAGCGATACGCAGTATTTT
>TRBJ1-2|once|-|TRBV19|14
CASRPGQQNYGYTF
TGTGCCAGTAGGCCTGGACAGCAAAACTATGGCTACACCTTC
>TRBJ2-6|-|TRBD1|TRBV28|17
CASRGWGQISGANVLTF
TGTGCCAGCAGAGGGTGGGGACAGATCTCTGGGGCCAACGTCCTGACTTTC
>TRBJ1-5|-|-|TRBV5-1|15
CASSPGRGGNQPQHF
TGCGCCAGCAGCCCAGGAAGAGGTGGCAATCAGCCCCAGCATTTT
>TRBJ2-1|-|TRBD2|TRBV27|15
CASSLGLAGAREQFF
TGTGCCAGCAGTCTGGGACTAGCGGGGGCCCGCGAGCAGTTCTTC
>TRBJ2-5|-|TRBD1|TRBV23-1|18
CASSQSPRDRGHSKTQYF
TGCGCCAGCAGTCAATCGCCCCGGGACAGGGGGCACAGTAAGACCCAGTACTTC
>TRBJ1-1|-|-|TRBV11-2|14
CASSLSVVNTEAFF
TGTGCCAGCAGCTTATCGGTGGTGAACACTGAAGCTTTCTTT
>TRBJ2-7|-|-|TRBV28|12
CASSAGVYEQYF
TGTGCCAGCAGTGCCGGGGTCTACGAGCAGTACTTC
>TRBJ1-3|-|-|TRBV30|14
CAWSPGTAGNTIYF
TGTGCCTGGAGTCCGGGGACGGCTGGAAACACCATATATTTT
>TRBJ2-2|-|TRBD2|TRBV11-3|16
CASSLGGRAGAGELFF
TGTGCCAGCAGCTTAGGCGGGAGGGCCGGGGCCGGGGAGCTGTTTTTT
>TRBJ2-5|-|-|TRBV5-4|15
CASSLDRGRQETQYF
TGTGCCAGCAGCTTGGATCGGGGTCGTCAAGAGACCCAGTACTTC
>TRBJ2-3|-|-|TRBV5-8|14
CASSLGQGQDTQYF
TGTGCCAGCAGCTTGGGTCAGGGTCAAGATACGCAGTATTTT
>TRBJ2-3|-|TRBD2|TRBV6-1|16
CASSEGVAGRTDTQYF
TGTGCCAGCAGTGAAGGGGTAGCGGGGCGCACAGATACGCAGTATTTT
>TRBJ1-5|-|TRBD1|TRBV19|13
CASSVTGDQPQHF
TGTGCCAGTAGTGTGACAGGGGACCAGCCCCAGCATTTT